The T cell receptor (beta chain) under discussion was sequenced for a study of post-analysis software for immune sequencing data. CDR1 is SGHVS, CDR2 FQNEAQ, per germline. The ends lost 5 bases at V and 2 bases at J; junction bases unmatched: 9. This CDR3 has 16 amino acids. As concerns this clonotype: Its antigen is still unknown.

Study-wide points: When the samples were clustered directly with F measure, those that had been prepared in the same batch showed strong co-clustering. Five TRBV segments were significantly more frequent in patients than in controls. TRBV5-6, TRBV5-1 and TRBV20-1 were among these segments.

cDNA libraries of TCR beta carried unique molecular identifiers. TCRdb fed the PCR reads into MiXCR, producing one record per CDR3 protein. The sample yields about 770,000 distinct CDR3 sequences, more than 45% seen once. This receptor was identified in a girl between 5 and 17 years old with multiple sclerosis. Source material: blood. The V call is TRBV7-8, the J call TRBJ2-3; TRBD1 aligns across 8 bases. The CDR3 here is CASSAQGARVTDTQYF. The CDR3 nucleotides are TGTGCCAGCAGCGCGCAGGGGGCGCGGGTCACAGATACGCAGTATTTT.